Below are 12 T cell receptor beta chains sequenced from a single sample in a study of T cells after yellow fever vaccination. MiXCR, run by TCRdb on the 5' RACE reads, gives a single entry per CDR3 protein. The sample holds a few hundred thousand distinct CDR3 sequences, about a sixth seen once. The specimen was PBMCs, collected roughly 5 days after the first yellow fever vaccination. These receptors came from a man younger than 35 who received the YFV17D yellow fever vaccine.

This clonotype was detected only a few times. The rearrangement links TRBV7-3 to TRBJ1-4; D remains ambiguous. Trimming cost V 4 bases and J 8 bases, with 14 bases left between them. The germline gives CDR1 SGHTA, CDR2 FQGTGA. The CDR3 has 14 residues. CDR3: CASSSYSMVEKLFF. The CDR3 DNA is TGTGCCAGCAGCTCATACTCGATGGTCGAAAAACTGTTTTTT. Looking up the rest from reference TRBV7-3 and TRBJ1-4 gives the full variable domain: GAGVSQTPSNKVTEKGKYVELRCDPISGHTALYWYRQSLGQGPEFLIYFQGTGAADDSGLPNDRFFAVRPEGSVSTLKIQRTERGDSAVYLCASSSYSMVEKLFFGSGTQLSVL.

This clonotype appeared many times. The rearrangement links TRBV20-1 to TRBJ2-1; D remains ambiguous. Germline V gene sequence: CDR1 DFQATT, CDR2 SNEGSKA (reference sequence). V was pared by 3 bases and J by 1 base, with 10 bases between. The CDR3 runs to 14 residues. Written as DNA, the CDR3 is TGCAGTGCTAGGGGCAGGATATCCTACAATGAGCAGTTCTTC. It is translated as CSARGRISYNEQFF.

This clonotype was observed many times. The chain joins TRBV29-1 to TRBJ2-2; D remains ambiguous. The CDR3 length is 11 residues. The V end was cut by 2 bases, the J end by 4 bases, with 2 bases between. CDR1 is SQVTM, CDR2 ANQGSEA, per germline. The DNA for the CDR3 is TGCAGCGTTGAAACCACCGGGGAGCTGTTTTTT. It is translated as CSVETTGELFF.

The rearrangement joins TRBV7-9 to TRBJ1-1; D uncertain. This CDR3 has 15 amino acids. CDR1 is SEHNR and CDR2 is FQNEAQ in the germline V gene (reference sequence). Trimming shortened V by 5 bases and J by 4 bases, and 17 bases separated the two germline ends. In DNA form, the CDR3 reads TGTGCCAGCAGCGACGGATCCGTGCGGACCACTGAAGCTTTCTTT. This translates into CASSDGSVRTTEAFF.

The rearrangement joins TRBV9 to TRBJ2-4, with a weak D call TRBD1 (6 bases). The germline CDR1 and CDR2 sequences are SGDLS and YYNGEE. V lost 0 bases to trimming and J lost 5 bases, with 9 bases between them. This CDR3 is 14 amino acids long. CDR3 in DNA: TGTGCCAGCAGCGTAGCTCCAGGGGAAAACATTCAGTACTTC. Translation gives CASSVAPGENIQYF.

The chain uses TRBV2 and TRBJ2-7; 8 bases are shared with TRBD1. Per the germline V gene, CDR1 is SNHLY and CDR2 is FYNNEI. Losses at the gene ends were 4 bases for V and 5 bases for J; bases not matched to a gene: 13. The CDR3 extends over 16 amino acids. CDR3 in DNA: TGTGCCAGCAGTGGGCGCCGGGCCCCAGGGGGCAACGAGCAGTACTTC. Amino acids: CASSGRRAPGGNEQYF. Variable domain in full (rest from reference TRBV2 and TRBJ2-7): EPEVTQTPSHQVTQMGQEVILRCVPISNHLYFYWYRQILGQKVEFLVSFYNNEISEKSEIFDDQFSVERPDGSNFTLKIRSTKLEDSAMYFCASSGRRAPGGNEQYFGPGTRLTVT.

This chain links TRBV12-3 or TRBV12-4 with TRBJ2-1, with 9 bases that match TRBD1. CDR3 length: 15 residues. V was clipped by 7 bases and J by 9 bases; unmatched bases: 13. The CDR3: CASTPPQTGGGEQFF. The CDR3 nucleotides read TGTGCCAGCACCCCCCCCCAAACAGGGGGCGGTGAGCAGTTCTTC.

This clonotype was found a few times. This chain joins TRBV7-2 and TRBJ1-1; weak D call: TRBD1 (5 bases). This CDR3 is 14 amino acids long. Looked up from germline, CDR1 is SGHTA and CDR2 is FQGNSA. The ends were cut back, 4 bases at V and 4 bases at J, with 13 bases in the middle. CDR3 region: CASSSMGGFTEAFF. CDR3 DNA: TGTGCCAGCAGCTCCATGGGGGGGTTCACTGAAGCTTTCTTT.

The rearrangement uses TRBV3-1 and TRBJ2-4; D is ambiguous. Looked up from germline, CDR1 is LGHDT and CDR2 is YNNKEL (reference sequence). Between the trimmed V and J ends, which lost 2 bases and 2 bases, there was a span of 10 bases. The CDR3 runs to 15 residues. CDR3 DNA: TGTGCCAGCAGCCAATACGACCCTACCAAAAACATTCAGTACTTC. It codes for CASSQYDPTKNIQYF.

V usage is TRBV7-6 and J usage is TRBJ2-3; D call uncertain. Germline CDR1 and CDR2: SGHVS and FNYEAQ. Trimming removed 2 bases from V and 0 bases from J, with 12 bases in between. This CDR3 is 16 amino acids long. The CDR3 DNA follows: TGTGCCAGCAGCTTATTCAGAAAAACTAGCACAGATACGCAGTATTTT. Its protein product is CASSLFRKTSTDTQYF.

The chain is built from TRBV4-3 and TRBJ2-2, with TRBD1 as a possible D gene (5 bases). CDR3 size: 16 residues. V was cut by 0 bases and J by 4 bases, with 12 bases left in between. The germline V gene has CDR1 LGHNA and CDR2 YSLEER. The CDR3 region is CASSQDGAVSTGELFF. The CDR3 DNA reads as TGCGCCAGCAGCCAAGATGGGGCCGTTTCCACCGGGGAGCTGTTTTTT.

The chain combines TRBV7-9 with TRBJ2-3, with a tentative D call TRBD1 (5 bases). V was trimmed by 5 bases and J by 1 base, leaving 19 bases between them. CDR3 length: 17 residues. Per the germline V gene, CDR1 is SEHNR and CDR2 is FQNEAQ (reference sequence). The CDR3: CASSPPVGRAGTDTQYF. CDR3 DNA sequence: TGTGCCAGCAGCCCCCCCGTCGGCAGGGCGGGCACAGATACGCAGTATTTT.